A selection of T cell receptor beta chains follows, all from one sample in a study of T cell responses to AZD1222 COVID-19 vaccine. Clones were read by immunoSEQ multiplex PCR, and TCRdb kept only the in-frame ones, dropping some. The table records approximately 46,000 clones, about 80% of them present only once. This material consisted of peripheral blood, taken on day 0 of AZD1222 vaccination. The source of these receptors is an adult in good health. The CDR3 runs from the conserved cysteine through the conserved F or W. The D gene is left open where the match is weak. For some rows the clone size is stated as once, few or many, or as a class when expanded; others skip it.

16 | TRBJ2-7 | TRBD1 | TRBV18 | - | CASSPRGQSLPYEQYF | TGTGCCAGCTCACCTAGGGGACAGAGCCTACCCTACGAGCAGTACTTC
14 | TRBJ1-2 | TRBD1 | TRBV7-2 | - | CASSSQGANYGYTF | TGTGCCAGCAGCTCCCAGGGGGCTAACTATGGCTACACCTTC
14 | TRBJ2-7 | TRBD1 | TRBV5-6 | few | CASSLQGMRAEQYF | TGTGCCAGCAGCTTACAGGGGATGAGGGCCGAGCAGTACTTC
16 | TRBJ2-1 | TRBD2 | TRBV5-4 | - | CASSRPGRGSYNEQFF | TGTGCCAGCAGCCGCCCCGGGAGGGGGAGTTACAATGAGCAGTTCTTC
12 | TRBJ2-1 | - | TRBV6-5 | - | CASSSSSNEQFF | TGTGCCAGCAGTTCCTCAAGTAATGAGCAGTTCTTC
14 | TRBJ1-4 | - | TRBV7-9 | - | CASSTGRHNEKLFF | TGTGCCAGCAGCACCGGACGGCATAATGAAAAACTGTTTTTT
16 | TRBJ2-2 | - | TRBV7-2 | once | CASSLVPRLRTGELFF | TGTGCCAGCAGCTTAGTTCCCCGACTCCGAACCGGGGAGCTGTTTTTT
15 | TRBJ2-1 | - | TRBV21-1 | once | CASTGTASSYNEQFF | TGTGCCAGCACCGGGACGGCTAGCTCCTACAATGAGCAGTTCTTC
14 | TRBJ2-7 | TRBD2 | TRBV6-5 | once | CASSRQREGYEQYF | TGTGCCAGCAGCCGTCAGCGGGAGGGCTACGAGCAGTACTTC
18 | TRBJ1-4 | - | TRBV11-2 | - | CASSLGSGSRSTNEKLFF | TGTGCCAGCAGCTTAGGTAGTGGCAGCCGTTCAACTAATGAAAAACTGTTTTTT
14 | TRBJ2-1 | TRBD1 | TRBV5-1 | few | CASSLWDSFNEQFF | TGCGCCAGCAGCTTGTGGGACAGTTTCAATGAGCAGTTCTTC
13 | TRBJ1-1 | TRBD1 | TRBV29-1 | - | CSVVAGGKGEAFF | TGCAGCGTCGTGGCAGGGGGGAAGGGCGAAGCTTTCTTT
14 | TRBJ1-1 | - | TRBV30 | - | CAWSDTGIAMRAFF | TGTGCCTGGAGTGATACAGGGATAGCCATGAGGGCTTTCTTT
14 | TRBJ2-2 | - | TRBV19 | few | CASNKEPVAGELFF | TGTGCCAGTAATAAGGAACCCGTAGCCGGGGAGCTGTTTTTT
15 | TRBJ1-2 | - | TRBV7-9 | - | CASSLVRDTLGGYTF | TGTGCCAGCAGCTTAGTCCGCGACACCCTGGGTGGCTACACCTTC
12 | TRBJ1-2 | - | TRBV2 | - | CASSEDSYGYTF | TGTGCCAGCAGCGAAGACAGCTATGGCTACACCTTC
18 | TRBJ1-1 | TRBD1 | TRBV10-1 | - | CASSDTGGTGAWGTEAFF | TGCGCCAGCAGTGACACCGGCGGGACAGGGGCATGGGGCACTGAAGCTTTCTTT
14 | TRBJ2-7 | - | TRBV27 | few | CASTSSRGAYEQYF | TGTGCCAGCACCTCCTCGAGAGGGGCCTACGAGCAGTACTTC
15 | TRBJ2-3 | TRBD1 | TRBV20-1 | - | CSASRGQGSTDTQYF | TGCAGTGCTAGTCGAGGACAGGGGAGCACAGATACGCAGTATTTT
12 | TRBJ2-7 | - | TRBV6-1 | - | CASSSVGYEQYF | TGTGCCAGCAGTTCGGTGGGCTACGAGCAGTACTTC
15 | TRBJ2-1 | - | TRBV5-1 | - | CASSLQWERYNEQFF | TGCGCCAGCAGCTTGCAATGGGAAAGATACAATGAGCAGTTCTTC
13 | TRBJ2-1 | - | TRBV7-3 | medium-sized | CASSFGQANEQFF | TGTGCCAGCAGCTTTGGACAAGCCAATGAGCAGTTCTTC
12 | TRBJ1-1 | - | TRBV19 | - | CASSRPDTEAFF | TGTGCCAGTAGTCGGCCGGACACTGAAGCTTTCTTT
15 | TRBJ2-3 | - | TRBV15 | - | CATREGLAMRDTQYF | TGTGCCACCAGGGAGGGGCTAGCTATGAGGGATACGCAGTATTTT
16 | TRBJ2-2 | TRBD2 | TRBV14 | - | CASSPGGALRTGELFF | TGTGCCAGCAGCCCCGGGGGGGCACTTCGCACCGGGGAGCTGTTTTTT
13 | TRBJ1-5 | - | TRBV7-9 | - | CASSLAGGQPQHF | TGTGCCAGCAGCTTAGCCGGGGGTCAGCCCCAGCATTTT
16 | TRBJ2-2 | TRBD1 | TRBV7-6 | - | CASSLTGGGNTGELFF | TGTGCCAGCAGCTTGACAGGGGGCGGGAACACCGGGGAGCTGTTTTTT
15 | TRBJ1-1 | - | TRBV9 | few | CASSVDGRGSTEAFF | TGTGCCAGCAGCGTAGACGGTCGGGGGAGCACTGAAGCTTTCTTT
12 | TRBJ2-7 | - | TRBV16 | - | CASSRGGVEQYF | TGTGCCAGCAGCCGTGGGGGAGTCGAGCAGTACTTC
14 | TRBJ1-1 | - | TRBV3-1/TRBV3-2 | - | CASSPTGQNTEAFF | TGTGCCAGCAGTCCTACAGGACAGAACACTGAAGCTTTCTTT
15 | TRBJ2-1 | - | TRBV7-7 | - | CASSQGGVGLNEQFF | TGTGCCAGCAGCCAAGGGGGGGTAGGTCTAAATGAGCAGTTCTTC
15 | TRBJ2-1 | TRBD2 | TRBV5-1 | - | CASRLAGTSDNEQFF | TGCGCCAGCAGGCTCGCCGGGACTAGCGACAATGAGCAGTTCTTC
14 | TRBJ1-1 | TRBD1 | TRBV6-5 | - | CASRARDSNTEAFF | TGTGCCAGCAGGGCCCGGGACAGTAACACTGAAGCTTTCTTT
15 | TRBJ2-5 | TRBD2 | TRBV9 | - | CASSVGFSGSETQYF | TGTGCCAGCAGCGTAGGGTTTAGCGGGAGTGAGACCCAGTACTTC
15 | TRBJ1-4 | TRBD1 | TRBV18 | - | CASSPPGQGQEKLFF | TGTGCCAGCTCACCCCCCGGACAGGGGCAAGAAAAACTGTTTTTT
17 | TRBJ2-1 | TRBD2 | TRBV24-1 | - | CAKSGGALHPPYNEQFF | TGTGCCAAGAGCGGGGGGGCCCTCCACCCGCCGTACAATGAGCAGTTCTTC
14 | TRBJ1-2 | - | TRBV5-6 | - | CASSLLGPRDGYTF | TGTGCCAGCAGCTTGTTAGGGCCACGAGATGGCTACACCTTC
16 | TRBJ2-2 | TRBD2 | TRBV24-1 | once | CATSDNGGAETGELFF | TGTGCCACCAGTGACAACGGGGGGGCCGAAACCGGGGAGCTGTTTTTT
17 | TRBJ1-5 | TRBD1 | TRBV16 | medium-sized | CASRTLRTGADHQPQHF | TGTGCCAGCCGGACCTTGCGGACAGGGGCGGACCATCAGCCCCAGCATTTT
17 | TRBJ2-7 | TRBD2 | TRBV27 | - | CASSPVGLAGGNYEQYF | TGTGCCAGCAGTCCCGTTGGACTAGCGGGAGGGAACTACGAGCAGTACTTC
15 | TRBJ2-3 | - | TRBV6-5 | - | CASQLNSPNTDTQYF | TGTGCCAGCCAGCTCAACTCCCCCAACACAGATACGCAGTATTTT
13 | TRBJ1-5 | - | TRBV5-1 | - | CASRLDSNQPQHF | TGCGCCAGTCGCCTTGATAGCAATCAGCCCCAGCATTTT
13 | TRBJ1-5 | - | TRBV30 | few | CAWREASNQPQHF | TGTGCCTGGAGGGAGGCTAGCAATCAGCCCCAGCATTTT
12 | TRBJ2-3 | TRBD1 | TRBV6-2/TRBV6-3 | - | CASSDRGDTQYF | TGTGCCAGCAGTGACAGGGGGGATACGCAGTATTTT
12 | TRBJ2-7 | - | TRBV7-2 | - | CASSHDYLEQYF | TGTGCCAGCAGCCATGACTATCTCGAGCAGTACTTC
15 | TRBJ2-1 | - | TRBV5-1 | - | CASSRGPLEPNEQFF | TGCGCCAGCAGCCGAGGTCCCCTGGAGCCCAATGAGCAGTTCTTC
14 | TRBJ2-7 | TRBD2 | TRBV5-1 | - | CASSATSGSYEQYF | TGCGCCAGCAGCGCGACTAGCGGGAGCTACGAGCAGTACTTC
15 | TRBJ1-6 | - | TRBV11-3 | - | CASSSQNQQDSPLHF | TGTGCCAGCAGCTCACAGAATCAGCAGGATTCACCCCTCCACTTT
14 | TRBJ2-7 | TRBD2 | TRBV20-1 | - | CSASWASGSYEQYF | TGCAGTGCTAGTTGGGCTAGCGGCTCCTACGAGCAGTACTTC